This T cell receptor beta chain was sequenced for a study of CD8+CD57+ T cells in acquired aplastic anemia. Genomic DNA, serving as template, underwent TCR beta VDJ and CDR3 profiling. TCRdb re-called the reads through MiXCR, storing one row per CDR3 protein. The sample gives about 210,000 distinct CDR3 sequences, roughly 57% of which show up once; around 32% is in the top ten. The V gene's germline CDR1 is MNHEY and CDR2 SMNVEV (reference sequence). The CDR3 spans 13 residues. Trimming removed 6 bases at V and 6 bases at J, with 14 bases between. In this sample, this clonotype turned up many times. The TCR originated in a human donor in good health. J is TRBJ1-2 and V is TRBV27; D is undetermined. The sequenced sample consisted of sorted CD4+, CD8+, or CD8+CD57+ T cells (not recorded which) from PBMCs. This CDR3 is CASSPRVGNGYTF. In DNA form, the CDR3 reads TGTGCCAGCAGCCCTAGGGTGGGGAATGGCTACACCTTC.